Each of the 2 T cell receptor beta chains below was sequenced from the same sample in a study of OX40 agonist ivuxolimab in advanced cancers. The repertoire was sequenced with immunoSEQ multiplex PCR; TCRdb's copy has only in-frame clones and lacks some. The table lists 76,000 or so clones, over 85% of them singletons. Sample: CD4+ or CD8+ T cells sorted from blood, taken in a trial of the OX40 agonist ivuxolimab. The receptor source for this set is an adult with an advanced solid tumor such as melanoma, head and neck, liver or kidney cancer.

The CDR3: CASSGTGGTNEKLFF. CDR3 in DNA: TGTGCCAGCAGTGGTACAGGGGGCACTAATGAAAAACTGTTTTTT. The rearrangement links TRBV27 to TRBJ1-4; 9 positions match TRBD1. This CDR3 contains 15 residues. The V gene's germline CDR1 is MNHEY and CDR2 SMNVEV (reference sequence). The trim removed 5 bases at V and 2 bases at J, leaving 3 bases unmatched.

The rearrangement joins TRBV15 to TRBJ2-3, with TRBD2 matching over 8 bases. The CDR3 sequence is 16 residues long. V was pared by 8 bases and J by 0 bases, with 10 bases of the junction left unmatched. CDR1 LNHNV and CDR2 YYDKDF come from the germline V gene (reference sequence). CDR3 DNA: TGTGCCACCGCGGGCGGGGGGTCCAGTAGCACAGATACGCAGTATTTT. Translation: CATAGGGSSSTDTQYF.